The clone carrying this T cell receptor (beta chain) occurred many times. This entry belongs to a study of low-dose radiotherapy and immunotherapy resistance in tumors. Time point indicated: after trial treatment. Stated treatment: LDRT plus nivolumab, ipilimumab, low-dose cyclophosphamide and aspirin (RACIN trial). From germline, CDR1 is SGHNT and CDR2 YYREEE (reference sequence). This CDR3 is 15 amino acids long. V lost 7 bases and J lost 5, with 21 bases in between. First-strand cDNA used TRAV- and TRBV-specific primers, covering alpha and beta chains. TCRs were amplified for approximately 22 PCR cycles with a constant-region primer and V-primer adapter. Each CDR3 protein is one row after TCRdb ran MiXCR on the reads. Seen here are around 100,000 distinct CDR3 sequences, around 20% observed once, and the top ten hold over 4%.

The V call is TRBV5-4, the J call TRBJ2-5; D call uncertain. The sequenced sample was PBMCs, obtained after low-dose radiotherapy plus immunotherapy. The sequence was obtained from a male donor with prostate cancer. The DNA of the CDR3 is TGTGCCAGCGAAAGCAGTGGACGGACCGCCGAGACCCAGTACTTC. Its translation is CASESSGRTAETQYF.